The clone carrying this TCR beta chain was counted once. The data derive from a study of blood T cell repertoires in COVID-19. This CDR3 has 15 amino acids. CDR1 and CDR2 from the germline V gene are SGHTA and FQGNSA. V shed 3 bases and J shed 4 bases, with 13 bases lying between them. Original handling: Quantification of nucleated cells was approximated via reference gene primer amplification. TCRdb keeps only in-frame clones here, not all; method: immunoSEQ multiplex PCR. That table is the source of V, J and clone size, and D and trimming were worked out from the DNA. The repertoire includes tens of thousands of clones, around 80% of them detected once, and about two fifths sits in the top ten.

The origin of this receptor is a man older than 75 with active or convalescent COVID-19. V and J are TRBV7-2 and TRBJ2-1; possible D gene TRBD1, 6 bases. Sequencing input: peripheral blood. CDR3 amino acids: CASSFRQGIYNEQFF. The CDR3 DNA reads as TGTGCCAGCAGCTTTAGGCAGGGGATTTACAATGAGCAGTTCTTC.